The source of this T cell receptor beta chain is a study of blood T cell repertoires in COVID-19. Study at large: T cells, B-cell-depleted T cells, or PBMCs supplied cDNA or gDNA.

Patients of the Seattle cohort, enrolled during active infection, were followed longitudinally. V was pared by 5 bases and J by 4 bases, with 12 bases between. The CDR3 runs 14 residues. Germline assignment: CDR1 SNHLY and CDR2 FYNNEI. As handled by the study authors: How many nucleated cells were present was estimated from reference gene primer amplification. Clones were read by immunoSEQ multiplex PCR, and TCRdb kept only the in-frame ones, dropping some. V and J calls plus clone size are reproduced from that table; the DNA served to infer D and trimming. Seen here are 250,000 to 350,000 clones, 70% to 90% observed once, and the top ten hold roughly 6%.

The origin of this receptor is a woman aged 45 to 65 with COVID-19, enrolled during active disease. The chain joins TRBV2 to TRBJ1-5; TRBD1 is a possible D gene (6 bases). Sequenced sample: peripheral blood. For the CDR3, the DNA is TGTGCCAGCAGTCTACAGGGAACTAATCAGCCCCAGCATTTT. As protein: CASSLQGTNQPQHF.